The clone carrying this TCR beta chain was detected ten times or more. Amplified regions were TCR beta CDR3 sequences from RNA transcripts. HTBI primers were the set used in a first-round RT-PCR of the TCR CDR3. Via MiXCR, TCRdb re-called the multiplex PCR reads, giving one row per CDR3 protein. The sample contains approximately 610,000 distinct CDR3 sequences, roughly 15% of which appear only once. Under 3 months was the duration of disease in ophthalmopathy patients, who also had a Clinical Activity Score of at least 3 and a NOSPECS grade of at least 4. The germline V gene has CDR1 MNHEY and CDR2 SVGAGI. The CDR3 contains 14 residues. V lost 2 bases and J 3 bases, leaving 10 bases between the germline ends. This record belongs to a study of T cells in Graves' hyperthyroidism and ophthalmopathy.

The clonotype originates from a woman aged 40 to 55 with Graves' ophthalmopathy. Sample: blood. The rearrangement uses TRBV6-5 and TRBJ1-1; perhaps TRBD1 as D (5 bases). CDR3 sequence reads: CASSYLGTDTEAFF. The CDR3, as DNA: TGTGCCAGCAGTTACCTTGGGACTGACACTGAAGCTTTCTTT.